The clone carrying this T cell receptor beta chain was detected ten times or more. TCR beta CDR3 sequences were amplified from RNA transcripts. The study used the HTBI primer set for a first-round RT-PCR of the TCR CDR3. MiXCR, applied by TCRdb to the multiplex PCR reads, yields one record per CDR3 protein. The sample lists roughly 580,000 distinct CDR3 sequences, approximately 15% occurring once. Germline lookup yields CDR1 SGHNT and CDR2 YENEEA. CDR3 length equals 16 residues. Unmatched junction bases numbered 7, after V lost 5 bases and J lost 1 base. The data originate from a study of T cells in Graves' hyperthyroidism and ophthalmopathy.

The receptor was derived from a woman in her twenties or thirties with Graves' hyperthyroidism that later progressed to Graves' ophthalmopathy. Sequenced input: blood. The V call is TRBV11-3, the J call TRBJ2-1; 8 bases are a match to TRBD2. The CDR3 here is CASSRHLAGSYNEQFF. CDR3 in DNA: TGTGCCAGCAGCCGACATTTAGCGGGATCCTACAATGAGCAGTTCTTC.